The entry below gives a single T cell receptor beta chain sequence along with its context. Documented treatment: roughly 18 received Ad26.COV2.S at low or high dose, single or two shots; about five received placebo; per-sample allocation not given. Specimen acquisition occurred on day 63 following the initial vaccine or placebo injection. The method was immunoSEQ multiplex PCR; TCRdb's version includes in-frame clones alone and lacks a portion of them. The table lists about 440,000 clones, roughly 91% of them singletons. The germline gives CDR1 SEHNR, CDR2 FQNEAQ (reference sequence). V was cut by 7 bases and J by 0 bases, with 22 bases left in between. This CDR3 contains 18 residues. The sample comes from a study of Ad26.COV2.S vaccination and SARS-CoV-2 variants. Study at large: Intramuscular Ad26.COV2.S doses were given once or twice, 56 days apart.

Material: peripheral blood, obtained in a trial of Ad26.COV2.S vaccine versus placebo. J is TRBJ1-3 and V is TRBV7-9; the D gene is possibly TRBD1 (5 bases). The TCR was taken from a person aged 18-60 years who received the Ad26.COV2.S COVID-19 vaccine or a placebo. The CDR3 region has the DNA TGTGCCAGCATCTCTAGCCACCGGGTGGGGGGCTCTGGAAACACCATATATTTT. The encoded protein is CASISSHRVGGSGNTIYF.